This is a list of T cell receptor beta chains from one sample in a study of blood T cell repertoires in COVID-19. Libraries were prepared by immunoSEQ multiplex PCR; TCRdb keeps only in-frame clonotypes and omits some of them. The sample lists tens of thousands of clones, around 75% occurring once. The sample taken for sequencing was peripheral blood. All receptors derive from a woman of 80 years or more with active or convalescent COVID-19. Both conserved end residues are part of each CDR3. The order of the fields is J gene, V gene, D gene, clone size, CDR3 DNA, CDR3 protein. D genes are given only for firm matches. Rows give clone size only sometimes, using once, few, many, or a class for an expanded clone.

TRBJ1-1 TRBV18 TRBD1 . TGTGCCAGCTCACCGGACAGGGGTATCACTGAAGCTTTCTTT CASSPDRGITEAFF
TRBJ2-7 TRBV11-3 . . . CASSFGSGHFYEQYF
TRBJ2-1 TRBV7-3 TRBD2 . TGTGCCAGCAGCCTCTCAGCGGGAACTTACAATGAGCAGTTCTTC CASSLSAGTYNEQFF
TRBJ2-1 TRBV7-3 TRBD1 . TGTGCCAGCAGCATAGGAGGACAGGGGGTGAATGAGCAGTTCTTC CASSIGGQGVNEQFF
TRBJ1-2 TRBV2 . once TGTGCCAGCATGTTGAAGCAGGGGCCGTATGGCTACACCTTC CASMLKQGPYGYTF
TRBJ2-1 TRBV7-6 TRBD2 . TGTGCCAGCAGCCCTGAAGTAGCGGGTCTTAATGAGCAGTTCTTC CASSPEVAGLNEQFF
TRBJ1-6 TRBV6-5 . . TGTGCCAGCAGTTTCGACCCAACGGGGTCACCCCTCCACTTT CASSFDPTGSPLHF
TRBJ1-6 TRBV5-8 . . TGTGCCAGCGGGCACCCCTCCTATAATTCACCCCTCCACTTT CASGHPSYNSPLHF
TRBJ1-1 TRBV4-2 TRBD1 . TGTGCCAGCAGCCCAAGGACAGGGAGGGATACTGAAGCTTTCTTT CASSPRTGRDTEAFF
TRBJ1-1 TRBV19 . few TGTGCCAGTAAAGGGAGAGGACTTGGGGGGAGGGGCACTGAAGCTTTCTTT CASKGRGLGGRGTEAFF
TRBJ2-7 TRBV5-5 TRBD2 . TGTGCCAGCGAATTAGCGGGAGGGACCTACGAGCAGTACTTC CASELAGGTYEQYF
TRBJ1-1 TRBV28 TRBD1 . TGTGCCAGCAGTCCCGGGACAGGGGTGAACACTGAAGCTTTCTTT CASSPGTGVNTEAFF
TRBJ2-3 TRBV9 TRBD2 few TGTGCCAGCAGCGTCGGACTAGCGGGGGGGGGCACAGATACGCAGTATTTT CASSVGLAGGGTDTQYF
TRBJ2-1 TRBV24-1 . . TGTGCCACCAGTGATGGGGACATCAGATTCAATGAGCAGTTCTTC CATSDGDIRFNEQFF
TRBJ2-2 TRBV4-2 TRBD2 . TGTGCCAGCAGCCAAGAAGGGACTAGCGGGCTCAAGGGGGAGCTGTTTTTT CASSQEGTSGLKGELFF
TRBJ2-5 TRBV29-1 . . TGCAGCGTTGACCGACAGCAAGAGACCCAGTACTTC CSVDRQQETQYF
TRBJ2-5 TRBV7-2 . . TGTGCCAGCAGTCTAAAAGAGACCCAGTACTTC CASSLKETQYF
TRBJ2-7 TRBV6-2/TRBV6-3 . . TGTGCCAGCAGTTATCCGCGCCTTACCTCCTACGAGCAGTACTTC CASSYPRLTSYEQYF
TRBJ2-2 TRBV18 . . TGTGCCAGCTCACCTCCTGGCAGGGAAGCCGGGGAGCTGTTTTTT CASSPPGREAGELFF
TRBJ1-1 TRBV7-9 . . TGTGCCAGGGGCGGGGTGAACACTGAAGCTTTCTTT CARGGVNTEAFF
TRBJ2-2 TRBV7-8 TRBD1 . TGTGCCACCCAGGGGGCGGACGGGGAGCTGTTTTTT CATQGADGELFF
TRBJ1-4 TRBV5-1 . once TGCGCCAGCAGCTTGGAACGGGAGCCCATTAGTGAAAAACTGTTTTTT CASSLEREPISEKLFF
TRBJ2-6 TRBV18 . . TGTGCCAGCTCACCACTAAAGATGGGCTTTGGGGCCAACGTCCTGACTTTC CASSPLKMGFGANVLTF
TRBJ1-5 TRBV4-3 . . TGCGCCAGCAGCCAAGACCAGGATCAGCCCCAGCATTTT CASSQDQDQPQHF
TRBJ1-2 TRBV6-2/TRBV6-3 TRBD1 once TGTGCCAGCAGTCGCGGGACAGGCAGTGGCTACACCTTC CASSRGTGSGYTF
TRBJ2-1 TRBV7-3 . . TGTGCCAGCAGCTTAGTGGAAGGGGCCTACAATGAGCAGTTCTTC CASSLVEGAYNEQFF
TRBJ1-2 TRBV11-2 TRBD1 . TGTGCCAGCAGCCCCAGGACAGGCAACTATGGCTACACCTTC CASSPRTGNYGYTF
TRBJ2-3 TRBV4-2 TRBD2 . TGTGCCAGCAGCCAAGAATTAGCGGGAGCGGATACGCAGTATTTT CASSQELAGADTQYF
TRBJ1-6 TRBV12-3/TRBV12-4 . . TGTGCCAGCAGTCGCAACAGGGATTCACCCCTCCACTTT CASSRNRDSPLHF
TRBJ1-5 TRBV10-2 . . TGCGCCAGCAGTGTCACAGTCGATCAGCCCCAGCATTTT CASSVTVDQPQHF
TRBJ2-5 TRBV5-8 . . TGTGCCAGCAGGCCGAGATACAGTCACCTCCAAGAGACCCAGTACTTC CASRPRYSHLQETQYF
TRBJ2-5 TRBV7-9 TRBD2 few TGTGCCACCGAGGGGCTAGCGGGGGTTGAGACCCAGTACTTC CATEGLAGVETQYF
TRBJ1-5 TRBV29-1 TRBD1 . TGCAGCGCCGGGACAGGGGTAAATCAGCCCCAGCATTTT CSAGTGVNQPQHF
TRBJ1-2 TRBV9 TRBD1 . TGTGCCAGCAGCGGTGGCGAGGGGGCTGTTAACTATGGCTACACCTTC CASSGGEGAVNYGYTF
TRBJ2-7 TRBV21-1 . . TGTGCCAGCACCAGGACTAGCGGGTACTCCTACGAGCAGTACTTC CASTRTSGYSYEQYF
TRBJ1-1 TRBV4-1 . . TGCGCCAGCAGCCAATTAGCGGGGGCGAACACTGAAGCTTTCTTT CASSQLAGANTEAFF
TRBJ2-3 TRBV9 TRBD2 . TGTGCCAGCAGCGTTCTTCCGGGGGGGCGTTCGGGAGATACGCAGTATTTT CASSVLPGGRSGDTQYF
TRBJ2-7 TRBV5-6 TRBD1 once TGTGCCAGCAGCCTACAGGGGGCAAACAGCTACTACGAGCAGTACTTC CASSLQGANSYYEQYF
TRBJ1-1 TRBV7-2 . . TGTGCCAGCAGCTTAGCGTGGGGAGGCACTGAAGCTTTCTTT CASSLAWGGTEAFF
TRBJ2-1 TRBV2 TRBD1 . TGTGCCAGCAGTGAACAAGGGGGCCCCTCCTACAATGAGCAGTTCTTC CASSEQGGPSYNEQFF
TRBJ1-6 TRBV10-3 TRBD1 . TGTGCTAGAAGAGGCGACGAGGGCCGGGACAGGTATTCACCCCTCCACTTT CARRGDEGRDRYSPLHF
TRBJ2-1 TRBV7-8 . . TGTGCCAGCAGCCTGGGGCCTGCCGAGCAGTTCTTC CASSLGPAEQFF
TRBJ2-1 TRBV9 . . TGTGCCAGCAGCGTATCCGGCGGGGTCAATGAGCAGTTCTTC CASSVSGGVNEQFF
TRBJ2-3 TRBV9 TRBD2 . TGTGCCAGCAGCGTAGTGGCTAGCGGGTATCTCACAGATACGCAGTATTTT CASSVVASGYLTDTQYF
TRBJ2-1 TRBV6-1 . . TGTGCCAGCAGTGTAGGGCTGGCCGCAGGGGAATACAATGAGCAGTTCTTC CASSVGLAAGEYNEQFF
TRBJ2-4 TRBV7-9 . . TGTGCCAGCAGCTCAGGGGCTGCTAGCACGTACTTC CASSSGAASTYF
TRBJ2-7 TRBV7-2 TRBD1 . TGTGCCAGCAGCCCGGGACAGGGAGGCTACGAGCAGTACTTC CASSPGQGGYEQYF
TRBJ1-2 TRBV7-2 . . TGTGCCAGCAGCCCCGGGGGGGGAAGCTTCTATGGCTACACCTTC CASSPGGGSFYGYTF
TRBJ2-7 TRBV6-5 TRBD2 once TGTGCCAGCAGTTCTAGCGGCTCCTACGAGCAGTACTTC CASSSSGSYEQYF
TRBJ2-3 TRBV2 TRBD2 . TGTGCCAGCAGGGTACTAGCGGGAGGCTCCGTGGATACGCAGTATTTT CASRVLAGGSVDTQYF
TRBJ2-2 TRBV18 . . TGTGCCAGCTCACCACCCCAGGGTTTTTGGTCTAACACCGGGGAGCTGTTTTTT CASSPPQGFWSNTGELFF
TRBJ1-4 TRBV11-2 . once TGTGCCAGCAGCTTAGATACAGGGAGGGGTGAAAAACTGTTTTTT CASSLDTGRGEKLFF
TRBJ1-2 TRBV20-1 . . TGCAGTGCTAGTGAGAACACTAACTATGGCTACACCTTC CSASENTNYGYTF
TRBJ1-2 TRBV3-1/TRBV3-2 . once TGTGCCAGCAGCCAAGATAGGACACGGATTGGCTACACCTTC CASSQDRTRIGYTF
TRBJ1-4 TRBV9 . . TGTGCCAGCAGCGGAGGGGGGGCGACGAATCAAAAACTGTTTTTT CASSGGGATNQKLFF
TRBJ2-2 TRBV6-1 . . TGTGCCAGCAGTGAAAGACAGAACACCGGGGAGCTGTTTTTT CASSERQNTGELFF
TRBJ1-2 TRBV5-6 . . TGTGCCAGCAGCTTGGTTGACAGCTATGGCTACACCTTC CASSLVDSYGYTF